These T cell receptor beta chains were read from a single sample in a study of blood T cell repertoires in COVID-19. TCRdb's table, derived via immunoSEQ multiplex PCR, lists solely in-frame clones and lacks some. The sample yields a few hundred thousand clones, about 87% seen once. What was sequenced was PBMCs or T cells enriched from blood (not recorded which). The origin of the receptors is a man in his forties in a cohort exposed to, infected with or recovered from COVID-19 (not recorded which). Each CDR3 is given with its conserved first and last residue. The order of the fields is D gene, clone size, V gene, J gene, CDR3 protein, CDR3 DNA. The D gene is left open where the match is weak. Clone size is given for some rows only: seen once, a few or many times, or a class if the clone is expanded.

d_call: .; clone_size: .; v_call: TRBV29-1; j_call: TRBJ1-1; cdr3_aa: CSAISRQSQDTEAFF; cdr3_nt: TGCAGCGCGATAAGCCGGCAAAGTCAGGACACTGAAGCTTTCTTT
d_call: TRBD1; clone_size: .; v_call: TRBV7-2; j_call: TRBJ1-6; cdr3_aa: CASSQDRSSYNSPLHF; cdr3_nt: TGTGCCAGCAGCCAGGACAGGAGCTCCTATAATTCACCCCTCCACTTT
d_call: TRBD1; clone_size: .; v_call: TRBV3-1/TRBV3-2; j_call: TRBJ2-1; cdr3_aa: CASSPRDRGNNEQFF; cdr3_nt: TGTGCCAGCAGCCCCCGGGACAGGGGCAACAATGAGCAGTTCTTC
d_call: .; clone_size: .; v_call: TRBV19; j_call: TRBJ2-5; cdr3_aa: CASSIEGAGETQYF; cdr3_nt: TGTGCCAGTAGTATAGAGGGAGCGGGAGAGACCCAGTACTTC
d_call: TRBD1; clone_size: once; v_call: TRBV27; j_call: TRBJ2-7; cdr3_aa: CASRLWTGEFDEQYF; cdr3_nt: TGTGCCAGCAGGTTATGGACAGGGGAGTTCGACGAGCAGTACTTC
d_call: TRBD2; clone_size: .; v_call: TRBV7-2; j_call: TRBJ2-1; cdr3_aa: CASSLEGTSGYNEQFF; cdr3_nt: TGTGCCAGCAGCTTAGAAGGGACTAGCGGATACAATGAGCAGTTCTTC
d_call: .; clone_size: .; v_call: TRBV30; j_call: TRBJ2-2; cdr3_aa: CAWSPHGVGELFF; cdr3_nt: TGTGCCTGGAGTCCCCATGGAGTCGGGGAGCTGTTTTTT
d_call: .; clone_size: .; v_call: TRBV15; j_call: TRBJ1-5; cdr3_aa: CATSRDRGGWQGNNQPQHF; cdr3_nt: TGTGCCACCAGCAGAGATCGCGGCGGGTGGCAGGGGAATAATCAGCCCCAGCATTTT
d_call: TRBD1; clone_size: .; v_call: TRBV10-3; j_call: TRBJ1-6; cdr3_aa: CAATGMENSPLHF; cdr3_nt: TGTGCCGCGACAGGGATGGAGAATTCACCCCTCCACTTT
d_call: .; clone_size: .; v_call: TRBV11-1; j_call: TRBJ1-2; cdr3_aa: CASSSRGVGNGYTF; cdr3_nt: TGTGCCAGCAGCTCTCGGGGGGTTGGAAATGGCTACACCTTC
d_call: .; clone_size: .; v_call: TRBV19; j_call: TRBJ1-3; cdr3_aa: CASSIQQALSGNTIYF; cdr3_nt: TGTGCCAGTAGTATACAACAGGCGCTCTCTGGAAACACCATATATTTT
d_call: TRBD1; clone_size: .; v_call: TRBV5-1; j_call: TRBJ2-3; cdr3_aa: CASSLAMGGQGLGTDTQYF; cdr3_nt: TGCGCCAGCAGCTTGGCAATGGGGGGACAGGGATTGGGCACAGATACGCAGTATTTT
d_call: TRBD1; clone_size: few; v_call: TRBV20-1; j_call: TRBJ1-6; cdr3_aa: CSASRTGNSPLHF; cdr3_nt: TGCAGTGCTAGTCGGACAGGGAATTCACCCCTCCACTTT
d_call: .; clone_size: .; v_call: TRBV5-4; j_call: TRBJ1-4; cdr3_aa: CASSRRGGNEKLFF; cdr3_nt: TGTGCCAGCAGCCGGCGGGGGGGCAATGAAAAACTGTTTTTT
d_call: TRBD2; clone_size: .; v_call: TRBV7-3; j_call: TRBJ2-3; cdr3_aa: CASARTSGKDTQYF; cdr3_nt: TGTGCCAGCGCAAGGACTAGCGGTAAAGATACGCAGTATTTT
d_call: TRBD1; clone_size: .; v_call: TRBV18; j_call: TRBJ2-3; cdr3_aa: CASSPDRASTDTQYF; cdr3_nt: TGTGCCAGCTCACCGGACAGGGCGAGCACAGATACGCAGTATTTT
d_call: .; clone_size: .; v_call: TRBV7-9; j_call: TRBJ2-7; cdr3_aa: CASSLGAQGNEQYF; cdr3_nt: TGTGCCAGCAGCTTAGGCGCCCAGGGGAATGAGCAGTACTTC
d_call: .; clone_size: .; v_call: TRBV3-1/TRBV3-2; j_call: TRBJ1-5; cdr3_aa: CASSPLVSNQPQHF; cdr3_nt: TGTGCCAGCAGCCCACTCGTTAGCAATCAGCCCCAGCATTTT
d_call: .; clone_size: .; v_call: TRBV15; j_call: TRBJ1-3; cdr3_aa: CATSAGRNTIYF; cdr3_nt: TGTGCCACCAGCGCAGGAAGAAACACCATATATTTT
d_call: TRBD1; clone_size: .; v_call: TRBV7-8; j_call: TRBJ1-2; cdr3_aa: CASSLQITGVGYGYTF; cdr3_nt: TGTGCCAGCAGCTTACAAATCACAGGGGTAGGGTATGGCTACACCTTC
d_call: .; clone_size: .; v_call: TRBV7-3; j_call: TRBJ2-2; cdr3_aa: CASSLIWRDPTGGELFF; cdr3_nt: TGTGCCAGCAGCTTAATCTGGCGAGATCCGACTGGCGGGGAGCTGTTTTTT
d_call: TRBD1; clone_size: .; v_call: TRBV4-2; j_call: TRBJ1-2; cdr3_aa: CASSQDITGGKSGYTF; cdr3_nt: TGTGCCAGCAGCCAAGATATAACAGGGGGTAAAAGTGGCTACACCTTC
d_call: .; clone_size: .; v_call: TRBV7-9; j_call: TRBJ2-7; cdr3_aa: CASSSPTGLEQYF; cdr3_nt: TGTGCCAGCAGCTCGCCAACAGGGCTCGAGCAGTACTTC
d_call: .; clone_size: .; v_call: TRBV4-1; j_call: TRBJ1-2; cdr3_aa: CASSQDATSNYGYTF; cdr3_nt: TGCGCCAGCAGCCAAGATGCGACATCTAACTATGGCTACACCTTC
d_call: .; clone_size: .; v_call: TRBV19; j_call: TRBJ2-5; cdr3_aa: CASSNNTWGRRETQYF; cdr3_nt: TGTGCCAGTAGTAACAACACGTGGGGGCGCCGAGAGACCCAGTACTTC
d_call: TRBD2; clone_size: few; v_call: TRBV2; j_call: TRBJ2-1; cdr3_aa: CASRGTSGDPYNEQFF; cdr3_nt: TGTGCCAGCAGAGGGACTAGCGGGGACCCCTACAATGAGCAGTTCTTC
d_call: .; clone_size: .; v_call: TRBV5-3; j_call: TRBJ1-5; cdr3_aa: CARSLGRSGDQPQHF; cdr3_nt: TGTGCCAGAAGCCTCGGGAGGAGCGGAGATCAGCCCCAGCATTTT
d_call: .; clone_size: .; v_call: TRBV5-8; j_call: TRBJ1-4; cdr3_aa: CASSLTGRANEKLFF; cdr3_nt: TGTGCCAGCAGCTTGACAGGGCGCGCTAATGAAAAACTGTTTTTT
d_call: .; clone_size: .; v_call: TRBV5-5; j_call: TRBJ1-3; cdr3_aa: CASSLVHRSIFGNTIYF; cdr3_nt: TGTGCCAGCAGCTTGGTGCACAGGTCGATCTTTGGAAACACCATATATTTT
d_call: TRBD1; clone_size: .; v_call: TRBV11-3; j_call: TRBJ2-1; cdr3_aa: CASSIGQAYNEQFF; cdr3_nt: TGTGCCAGCAGCATCGGACAGGCGTACAATGAGCAGTTCTTC
d_call: TRBD2; clone_size: .; v_call: TRBV7-9; j_call: TRBJ2-3; cdr3_aa: CASSPSGRGDPSTDTQYF; cdr3_nt: TGTGCCAGCAGCCCATCTGGGAGGGGAGATCCTAGCACAGATACGCAGTATTTT
d_call: TRBD1; clone_size: once; v_call: TRBV15; j_call: TRBJ2-7; cdr3_aa: CATSRLQGDEQYF; cdr3_nt: TGTGCCACCAGCCGGCTGCAGGGGGACGAGCAGTACTTC
d_call: TRBD2; clone_size: .; v_call: TRBV27; j_call: TRBJ2-5; cdr3_aa: CASSPRTSGVKRETQYF; cdr3_nt: TGTGCCAGCAGTCCACGGACTAGCGGAGTAAAGAGGGAGACCCAGTACTTC
d_call: .; clone_size: .; v_call: TRBV24-1; j_call: TRBJ2-1; cdr3_aa: CASRGRAAYNEQFF; cdr3_nt: TGTGCCTCAAGGGGCAGGGCTGCCTACAATGAGCAGTTCTTC
d_call: .; clone_size: once; v_call: TRBV9; j_call: TRBJ2-5; cdr3_aa: CASSVGGAAETQYF; cdr3_nt: TGTGCCAGCAGCGTAGGTGGGGCGGCCGAGACCCAGTACTTC
d_call: .; clone_size: .; v_call: TRBV27; j_call: TRBJ2-1; cdr3_aa: CASSLSVTSYNEQFF; cdr3_nt: TGTGCCAGCAGTTTGTCAGTTACCTCCTACAATGAGCAGTTCTTC
d_call: TRBD1; clone_size: .; v_call: TRBV9; j_call: TRBJ2-3; cdr3_aa: CASSVGGQGASRDTQYF; cdr3_nt: TGTGCCAGCAGCGTAGGGGGACAGGGCGCCTCTCGAGATACGCAGTATTTT
d_call: .; clone_size: .; v_call: TRBV28; j_call: TRBJ2-7; cdr3_aa: CASSSTPSDYEQYF; cdr3_nt: TGTGCCAGCAGTTCCACCCCTAGCGACTACGAGCAGTACTTC
d_call: TRBD2; clone_size: .; v_call: TRBV9; j_call: TRBJ2-1; cdr3_aa: CASSVMSGISYNEQFF; cdr3_nt: TGTGCCAGCAGCGTAATGAGCGGGATCTCCTACAATGAGCAGTTCTTC
d_call: TRBD2; clone_size: .; v_call: TRBV10-3; j_call: TRBJ2-2; cdr3_aa: CAIRTRLAGAAGELFF; cdr3_nt: TGTGCCATCAGAACCAGACTAGCGGGAGCGGCCGGGGAGCTGTTTTTT
d_call: TRBD1; clone_size: .; v_call: TRBV5-5; j_call: TRBJ2-7; cdr3_aa: CASSLGQGEAYEQYF; cdr3_nt: TGTGCCAGCAGCCTAGGACAGGGGGAAGCCTACGAGCAGTACTTC
d_call: .; clone_size: .; v_call: TRBV2; j_call: TRBJ2-5; cdr3_aa: CASTGQYQETQYF; cdr3_nt: TGTGCCAGCACAGGACAGTACCAAGAGACCCAGTACTTC
d_call: .; clone_size: .; v_call: TRBV5-6; j_call: TRBJ1-4; cdr3_aa: CASSLDSAATNEKLFF; cdr3_nt: TGTGCCAGCAGCTTGGACAGTGCTGCAACTAATGAAAAACTGTTTTTT
d_call: TRBD1; clone_size: .; v_call: TRBV19; j_call: TRBJ1-6; cdr3_aa: CASSPTGMMYSPLHF; cdr3_nt: TGTGCCAGTAGCCCGACAGGGATGATGTATTCACCCCTCCACTTT
d_call: TRBD1; clone_size: .; v_call: TRBV6-5; j_call: TRBJ2-2; cdr3_aa: CASSYSYQGAGELFF; cdr3_nt: TGTGCCAGCAGTTACTCGTATCAGGGGGCCGGGGAGCTGTTTTTT
d_call: TRBD1; clone_size: .; v_call: TRBV6-5; j_call: TRBJ1-2; cdr3_aa: CASSYSRTGIYGYTF; cdr3_nt: TGTGCCAGCAGTTACTCGCGGACAGGGATCTATGGCTACACCTTC
d_call: TRBD1; clone_size: .; v_call: TRBV9; j_call: TRBJ1-1; cdr3_aa: CASSVVTGRDTEAFF; cdr3_nt: TGTGCCAGCAGCGTAGTGACAGGGCGAGACACTGAAGCTTTCTTT
d_call: .; clone_size: .; v_call: TRBV5-1; j_call: TRBJ2-5; cdr3_aa: CASSLGGSETQYF; cdr3_nt: TGCGCCAGCAGCTTGGGCGGTTCTGAGACCCAGTACTTC
d_call: TRBD1; clone_size: .; v_call: TRBV15; j_call: TRBJ2-1; cdr3_aa: CATSRDRGSYNEQFF; cdr3_nt: TGTGCCACCAGCAGGGACAGGGGATCCTACAATGAGCAGTTCTTC
d_call: .; clone_size: .; v_call: TRBV28; j_call: TRBJ1-1; cdr3_aa: CASSSSALGGEAFF; cdr3_nt: TGTGCCAGCAGTTCCTCCGCACTAGGGGGTGAAGCTTTCTTT
d_call: .; clone_size: once; v_call: TRBV19; j_call: TRBJ1-2; cdr3_aa: CASSRRQTVPDGYTF; cdr3_nt: TGTGCCAGTAGTCGCCGACAGACTGTTCCGGATGGCTACACCTTC
d_call: TRBD2; clone_size: once; v_call: TRBV24-1; j_call: TRBJ2-7; cdr3_aa: CATSESGTYEQYF; cdr3_nt: TGTGCCACCAGTGAAAGCGGGACCTACGAGCAGTACTTC
d_call: .; clone_size: .; v_call: TRBV20-1; j_call: TRBJ2-1; cdr3_aa: CSARLGIQFF; cdr3_nt: TGCAGTGCTAGGCTGGGCATCCAGTTCTTC
d_call: .; clone_size: .; v_call: TRBV3-1/TRBV3-2; j_call: TRBJ1-1; cdr3_aa: CASSTTNSEAFF; cdr3_nt: TGTGCCAGCAGCACGACTAATTCTGAAGCTTTCTTT
d_call: TRBD2; clone_size: .; v_call: TRBV3-1/TRBV3-2; j_call: TRBJ2-3; cdr3_aa: CASSLRTSGRSDTQYF; cdr3_nt: TGTGCCAGCAGCCTACGGACTAGCGGGAGATCAGATACGCAGTATTTT
d_call: .; clone_size: .; v_call: TRBV5-5; j_call: TRBJ2-7; cdr3_aa: CASSRDTYEQYF; cdr3_nt: TGTGCCAGCAGCCGGGACACCTACGAGCAGTACTTC
d_call: TRBD2; clone_size: .; v_call: TRBV5-1; j_call: TRBJ2-5; cdr3_aa: CASSLGLAETQYF; cdr3_nt: TGCGCCAGCAGCTTAGGACTAGCTGAGACCCAGTACTTC
d_call: TRBD1; clone_size: .; v_call: TRBV5-1; j_call: TRBJ2-7; cdr3_aa: CASSQPGTGPSGEQYF; cdr3_nt: TGCGCCAGCAGCCAACCCGGGACAGGGCCCTCAGGCGAGCAGTACTTC